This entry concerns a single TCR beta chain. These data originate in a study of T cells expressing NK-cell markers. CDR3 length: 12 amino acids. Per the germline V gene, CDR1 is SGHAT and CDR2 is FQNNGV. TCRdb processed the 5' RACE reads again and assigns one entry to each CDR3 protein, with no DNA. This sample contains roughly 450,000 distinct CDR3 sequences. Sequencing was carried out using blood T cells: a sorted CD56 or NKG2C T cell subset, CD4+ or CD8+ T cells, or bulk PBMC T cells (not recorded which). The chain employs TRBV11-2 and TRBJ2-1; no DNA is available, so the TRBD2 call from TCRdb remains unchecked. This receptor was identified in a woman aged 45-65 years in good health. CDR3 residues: CASSLERAEQFF.